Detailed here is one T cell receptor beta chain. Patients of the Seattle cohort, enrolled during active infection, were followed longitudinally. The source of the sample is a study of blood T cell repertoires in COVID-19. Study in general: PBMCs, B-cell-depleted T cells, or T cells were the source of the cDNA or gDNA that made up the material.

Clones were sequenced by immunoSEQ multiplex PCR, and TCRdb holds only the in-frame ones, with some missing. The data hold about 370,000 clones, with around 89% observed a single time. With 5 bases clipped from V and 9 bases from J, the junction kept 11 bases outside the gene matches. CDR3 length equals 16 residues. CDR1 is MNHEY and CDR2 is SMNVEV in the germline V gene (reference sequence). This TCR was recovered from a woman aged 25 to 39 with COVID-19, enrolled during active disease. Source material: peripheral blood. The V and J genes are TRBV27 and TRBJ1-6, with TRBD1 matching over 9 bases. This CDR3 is CASSPTGGSLGSPLHF. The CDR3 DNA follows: TGTGCCAGCAGTCCCACAGGGGGCTCGTTGGGTTCACCCCTCCACTTT.